A single sample is the source of the 30 T cell receptor beta chains below, sequenced in a study of shared clonotypes between healthy human individuals. Method: immunoSEQ multiplex PCR; TCRdb's copy keeps in-frame clones and lacks some. Of 2 million to 3 million clones detected, roughly 93% appear once; the ten largest clones hold 0.35% to 0.45%. Input material: naive CD4+ T cells from PBMCs. As for subset: CD45RA+ positively selected. These receptor sequences come from a man between 18 and 35 years old in good health. Some clones in this sample may be carry-over from other donors' samples.

The genes are TRBV28 and TRBJ2-3; 10 bases agree with TRBD2. Germline V lookup: CDR1 MDHEN, CDR2 SYDVKM. Trimming took 8 bases from V and 9 from J; bases not matched to a gene: 14. The CDR3 consists of 15 residues. In DNA, the CDR3 is TGTGCCAGCTCCGCTAGCGGGAGTCTTCTTCCCACGCAGTATTTT. Its protein is CASSASGSLLPTQYF.

This chain joins TRBV5-1 and TRBJ2-5; 8 nucleotides agree with TRBD2. Germline-derived CDR1 and CDR2 are SGHRS and YFSETQ. The CDR3 is made up of 15 amino acids. Germline trimming cut 5 bases from V and 4 bases from J; bases unmatched to any gene: 10. CDR3 DNA: TGCGCCAGCAGGAGGAATAGCGGGACGGGAGAGACCCAGTACTTC. As protein: CASRRNSGTGETQYF.

This clone showed up just a few times. The V and J genes are TRBV7-9 and TRBJ1-5, with no clear D. Germline CDR1 and CDR2: SEHNR and FQNEAQ (reference sequence). Between the trimmed V and J ends, which lost 4 bases and 4 bases, there was a span of 8 bases. This CDR3 region has 13 residues. The CDR3 nucleotides read TGTGCCAGCAGCTCACAATTTAATCAGCCCCAGCATTTT. Protein: CASSSQFNQPQHF.

This sequence joins TRBV5-1 and TRBJ2-7; maybe TRBD2 (6 bases). The CDR3 has 14 amino acids. Trimming pared 4 bases from V and 0 bases from J, leaving 11 bases between. The germline CDR1 and CDR2 sequences are SGHRS and YFSETQ. The CDR3 loop is CASSPVGSSYEQYF. The CDR3 bases are TGCGCCAGCAGCCCCGTCGGGAGCTCCTACGAGCAGTACTTC.

This clone was seen only once. The chain is built from TRBV29-1 and TRBJ2-1; 8 nucleotides agree with TRBD2. Germline V gives CDR1 SQVTM, CDR2 ANQGSEA. The CDR3 has 15 residues. V lost 3 bases and J lost 7; bases outside the gene matches: 11. CDR3 DNA: TGCAGCGTTGATAGGTCGAGCGGGAGTAGAAATGAGCAGTTCTTC. Protein sequence: CSVDRSSGSRNEQFF.

This clone was found once. This rearrangement joins TRBV30 to TRBJ1-2; a possible D gene is TRBD1 (5 bases). V lost 8 bases to trimming and J lost 4 bases, with 26 bases between them. CDR3 length equals 16 residues. The germline V gene encodes CDR1 GTSNPN and CDR2 SVGIG (reference sequence). The CDR3 region has the DNA TGTGCCGCTTTACGGGCAGGGATTCAGGTCCGCTATGGCTACACCTTC. Its protein product is CAALRAGIQVRYGYTF.

This rearrangement joins TRBV11-2 to TRBJ2-2; D might be TRBD1 (5 bases). The V and J ends lost 6 bases and 2 bases respectively, with 10 bases between them. CDR3 length equals 14 residues. The germline V gene encodes CDR1 SGHAT and CDR2 FQNNGV. CDR3 in DNA: TGTGCCAGCAGTCCCGACAGAAACACCGGGGAGCTGTTTTTT. Its protein product is CASSPDRNTGELFF. The complete variable domain, with remaining parts taken from reference TRBV11-2 and TRBJ2-2, reads EAGVAQSPRYKIIEKRQSVAFWCNPISGHATLYWYQQILGQGPKLLIQFQNNGVVDDSQLPKDRFSAERLKGVDSTLKIQPAKLEDSAVYLCASSPDRNTGELFFGEGSRLTVL.

The count of this clone is one. The J gene is TRBJ2-2, the V gene TRBV7-2, with 9 bases identical to TRBD2. The CDR3 consists of 16 residues. Looked up from germline, CDR1 is SGHTA and CDR2 is FQGNSA. Trimming at V came to 2 bases and at J to 6 bases, leaving 7 bases not matched to a gene. This CDR3 is CASSLRVAGDPGELFF. In DNA, the CDR3 is TGTGCCAGCAGCTTAAGGGTAGCGGGAGATCCCGGGGAGCTGTTTTTT.

This chain links TRBV10-1 with TRBJ2-3; D may match TRBD1 or TRBD2 (5 bases each). This CDR3 spans 14 amino acids. Between the trimmed V and J ends, which lost 5 bases and 2 bases, there was a span of 11 bases. Germline V gives CDR1 WNHNN, CDR2 SYGVQD (reference sequence). CDR3: CASSTRDHTDTQYF. CDR3 DNA: TGCGCCAGCAGTACCCGGGACCACACAGATACGCAGTATTTT.

The sample holds a few counts of this clone. The chain combines TRBV18 with TRBJ2-7; TRBD1 agrees at 7 bases. The ends lost 6 bases at V and 3 bases at J; junction bases unmatched: 2. This CDR3 has 12 amino acids. From germline, CDR1 is KGHSH and CDR2 LQKENI. The CDR3 DNA sequence: TGTGCCAGCTCCGGGACAGACTACGAGCAGTACTTC. This gives the protein CASSGTDYEQYF.

The chain recombines TRBV5-6 with TRBJ1-5; TRBD1 agrees at 8 bases. Trimming removed 4 bases from V and 5 bases from J; junction bases left unmatched: 5. The length of the CDR3 is 14 residues. CDR1 and CDR2 (germline): SGHDT, YYEEEE. In nucleotides, the CDR3 is TGTGCCAGCAGCCCACAGGGGGGGGATCAGCCCCAGCATTTT. Protein sequence: CASSPQGGDQPQHF.

The chain joins TRBV9 to TRBJ1-3, with D possibly matching TRBD1 (5 bases). CDR1 is SGDLS, CDR2 YYNGEE, per germline. This CDR3 region has 17 residues. Trimming cost V 4 bases and J 0 bases, with 17 bases left between them. The CDR3 loop is CASSLVGGFPSGNTIYF. DNA of the CDR3: TGTGCCAGCAGCCTAGTTGGGGGGTTTCCCTCTGGAAACACCATATATTTT.

This clone came up a few times. The chain recombines TRBV19 with TRBJ1-4, with 7 nucleotides matching TRBD1. The CDR3 covers 13 residues. Germline trimming cut 5 bases from V and 8 bases from J; bases unmatched to any gene: 5. CDR1 and CDR2 from the germline V gene are LNHDA and SQIVND (reference sequence). The CDR3 DNA is TGTGCCAGTAGTTCGCAGGGGGACGAAAAACTGTTTTTT. It encodes CASSSQGDEKLFF.

In the case of this clone: Other DNA sequences in this specimen translate into the identical CDR3. The V gene is TRBV18, the J gene TRBJ2-3; no firm D call. Looked up from germline, CDR1 is KGHSH and CDR2 is LQKENI. Trimming shortened V by 2 bases and J by 6 bases, and 3 bases separated the two germline ends. CDR3 length: 11 residues. The CDR3 loop is CASSPSDTQYF. The CDR3 DNA reads TGTGCCAGCTCACCATCGGATACGCAGTATTTT.

The rearrangement joins TRBV5-1 to TRBJ2-1, with 8 bases lining up with TRBD2. The ends lost 5 bases at V and 9 bases at J; junction bases unmatched: 10. The CDR3 has 14 residues. Germline V gene sequence: CDR1 SGHRS, CDR2 YFSETQ. CDR3 loop: CASRRGAGGAEQFF. The CDR3, as DNA: TGCGCCAGCAGGCGAGGGGCGGGGGGCGCTGAGCAGTTCTTC.

The chain combines TRBV30 with TRBJ2-2; 9 bases line up with TRBD2. Trimming took 5 bases from V and 6 from J; bases not matched to a gene: 4. The germline CDR1 and CDR2 sequences are GTSNPN and SVGIG (reference sequence). CDR3 length: 13 residues. The CDR3 here is CAWGTSTPGELFF. Written as DNA, the CDR3 is TGTGCCTGGGGGACTAGCACCCCCGGGGAGCTGTTTTTT.

The chain uses TRBV7-2 and TRBJ1-6; a weak D match, TRBD1 (5 bases). CDR3 length: 15 amino acids. Germline CDR1 and CDR2: SGHTA and FQGNSA. V shed 5 bases and J shed 10 bases, with 18 bases lying between them. CDR3 region: CASSPLDRLSSPLHF. DNA of the CDR3: TGTGCCAGCAGCCCGCTTGACAGACTATCATCACCCCTCCACTTT.

The V gene is TRBV15, the J gene TRBJ1-1; D uncertain. V was trimmed by 4 bases and J by 1 base, leaving 4 bases between them. The CDR3 loop spans 12 amino acids. Germline loops: CDR1 LNHNV, CDR2 YYDKDF (reference sequence). The CDR3 DNA reads TGTGCCACCAGCAAAGCGAACACTGAAGCTTTCTTT. Protein: CATSKANTEAFF.

The chain recombines TRBV14 with TRBJ2-5; D not resolved. The DNA end is more similar to TRBJ2-7, so the J call may be wrong. The germline CDR1 and CDR2 sequences are SGHDN and FVKESK. This CDR3 comprises 14 residues. The CDR3 region has the DNA TGTGCCAGCAGCCAAGAAATGGGCGCCTACGAGCAGTACTTC. Translation: CASSQEMGAYEQYF.

The chain has TRBV19 and TRBJ2-3; no clear D gene. Germline CDR1 reads LNHDA; CDR2 reads SQIVND (reference sequence). The CDR3 is made up of 14 amino acids. Trimming took 7 bases from V and 2 from J, leaving 13 bases between them. In nucleotides, the CDR3 is TGTGCCAGTACCACCCTGGCCTCCACAGATACGCAGTATTTT. Encoded protein: CASTTLASTDTQYF. Together with reference TRBV19 and TRBJ2-3, the CDR3 gives the full variable domain: DGGITQSPKYLFRKEGQNVTLSCEQNLNHDAMYWYRQDPGQGLRLIYYSQIVNDFQKGDIAEGYSVSREKKESFPLTVTSAQKNPTAFYLCASTTLASTDTQYFGPGTRLTVL.

The chain employs TRBV11-3 and TRBJ2-1; D possibly uses TRBD1 or TRBD2 (6 bases each). Trimming removed 6 bases from V and 5 bases from J, with 20 bases in between. The CDR3 is 16 residues long. The germline gives CDR1 SGHNT, CDR2 YENEEA. CDR3 coding DNA: TGTGCCAGCAGGTCACAGAGGGGGGCCGAAAACAATGAGCAGTTCTTC. This sequence encodes CASRSQRGAENNEQFF.

In regard to this clone: This specimen includes other DNA sequences encoding the same CDR3. The J gene is TRBJ2-7, the V gene TRBV7-2; D call uncertain. The V end was cut by 5 bases, the J end by 3 bases, with 5 bases between. Germline CDR1 SGHTA, CDR2 FQGNSA. CDR3 length: 11 amino acids. CDR3: CASSLHYEQYF. In DNA, the CDR3 is TGTGCCAGCAGCCTACACTACGAGCAGTACTTC.

DNA for the CDR3: TGCGCCAGCAGCTCCCCACCGGGACAGGGGGCCGGGGAGCTGTTTTTT. Amino acid sequence: CASSSPPGQGAGELFF. The rearrangement uses TRBV5-1 and TRBJ2-2; 11 nucleotides align to TRBD1. CDR1 SGHRS and CDR2 YFSETQ come from the germline V gene. Unmatched junction bases numbered 7, after V lost 3 bases and J lost 6 bases. The CDR3 spans 16 residues.

The chain carries TRBV4-3 and TRBJ2-1, with a possible D match to TRBD2 (6 bases). CDR1 and CDR2 from the germline V gene are LGHNA and YSLEER. The CDR3 runs to 16 residues. Trimming left V 4 bases short and J 3 bases short, with 16 bases between. The CDR3: CASSPTSSAVYNEQFF. The CDR3 DNA follows: TGCGCCAGCAGCCCCACTTCTAGCGCGGTCTACAATGAGCAGTTCTTC.

V usage is TRBV6-1 and J usage is TRBJ1-2, with D tentatively TRBD1 (6 bases). V was pared by 4 bases and J by 7 bases, with 13 bases between. The CDR3 consists of 13 residues. Germline V gene lookup returns CDR1 MNHNS and CDR2 SASEGT. DNA of the CDR3: TGTGCCAGCAGTGGGAACAGGGCGCGTGGCTACACCTTC. It is translated as CASSGNRARGYTF.

The rearrangement links TRBV10-3 to TRBJ2-7, with 9 bases fitting TRBD2. This CDR3 is 14 amino acids long. The junction had 6 bases not matched to a gene; V was cut back by 6 bases and J by 3 bases. CDR1 is ENHRY, CDR2 SYGVKD, per germline. The CDR3 bases are TGTGCCATCAGCTCTAGCGGGACCGACTACGAGCAGTACTTC. This translates into CAISSSGTDYEQYF.

The chain couples TRBV7-8 to TRBJ2-1; 10 bases map to TRBD2. The ends lost 1 base at V and 9 bases at J; junction bases unmatched: 9. This CDR3 region has 16 residues. Looked up from germline, CDR1 is SGHVS and CDR2 is FQNEAQ. In DNA form, the CDR3 reads TGTGCCAGCAGCTTAGGGGGCCTAGCGGGAGTCTTTGAGCAGTTCTTC. Translating it yields CASSLGGLAGVFEQFF.

Only one count was recorded for this clone. The chain carries TRBV7-8 and TRBJ1-3; 7 positions match TRBD1. Per the germline V gene, CDR1 is SGHVS and CDR2 is FQNEAQ. V trimming: 4 bases; J trimming: 12 bases; junction bases outside the gene matches: 6. The CDR3 consists of 12 residues. CDR3 bases: TGTGCCAGCAGCTGGGGACAGTCCCGCATATATTTT. Translated, it gives CASSWGQSRIYF.

V gene TRBV27 combines with J gene TRBJ2-3, with D possibly TRBD1 on 5 matching bases. Germline CDR1 MNHEY, CDR2 SMNVEV (reference sequence). There are 14 residues in the CDR3. V lost 6 bases to trimming and J lost 4 bases, with 14 bases between them. The CDR3 DNA reads as TGTGCCAGCAGACTGGGAACAGGTCCAGATACGCAGTATTTT. Translated, it gives CASRLGTGPDTQYF.

In its sample, this clone was seen once. The chain is built from TRBV7-2 and TRBJ2-3; D is uncertain. CDR1 is SGHTA, CDR2 FQGNSA, per germline. The V end lost 6 bases, the J end lost 7 bases, and 11 bases lay between the germline ends. CDR3 length equals 12 residues. The CDR3 protein is CASSQPAYTQYF. The CDR3 DNA reads TGTGCCAGCAGTCAACCCGCATATACGCAGTATTTT.